This T cell receptor beta chain emerged from a study of T cell responses to AZD1222 COVID-19 vaccine. Study-wide background: The analysis combined second doses at about 4 or about 12 weeks.

The table came from immunoSEQ multiplex PCR; TCRdb's copy has only in-frame clones and leaves some out. The repertoire holds 100,000 to 150,000 clones, with roughly 90% as singletons. This CDR3 has 15 amino acids. The ends were cut back, 1 base at V and 6 bases at J, with 15 bases in the middle. Germline loops: CDR1 SGHTA, CDR2 FQGNSA. General study results and limits: Females made up more of the donors, who were largely white British, and clonal diversity may have come out too low. Baseline seropositivity characterized only 5 or 6 AZD1222 recipients.

Remarks on this clone: No antigen is known for it.

The sequenced sample was peripheral blood, obtained on day 0 of AZD1222 vaccination. This TCR came from an adult in good health. The chain is built from TRBV7-2 and TRBJ1-2; D remains ambiguous. CDR3 sequence reads: CASSLGAGGLNGYTF. The CDR3 DNA is TGTGCCAGCAGCTTAGGGGCAGGCGGTCTCAATGGCTACACCTTC.